These 10 T cell receptor beta chains share one sample of origin, sequenced in a study of blood T cell repertoires in COVID-19. The method was immunoSEQ multiplex PCR; TCRdb's version includes in-frame clones alone and lacks a portion of them. Among approximately 200,000 clones listed, 86% were seen once. Specimen: peripheral blood. These TCRs come from a woman under 40 with active or convalescent COVID-19.

The rearrangement joins TRBV6-5 to TRBJ1-1; D might be TRBD1 (6 bases). Germline V gives CDR1 MNHEY, CDR2 SVGAGI. The CDR3 is made up of 15 amino acids. The V end was cut by 4 bases, the J end by 0 bases, with 12 bases between. This CDR3 reads CASSWGQDLNTEAFF. The CDR3 nucleotides are TGTGCCAGCAGTTGGGGGCAGGATCTGAACACTGAAGCTTTCTTT.

The chain joins TRBV19 to TRBJ2-6; D unclear. Trimming took off 5 bases at V and 4 bases at J, with 9 bases between the two ends. The CDR3 loop spans 14 amino acids. Germline CDR1 is LNHDA and CDR2 is SQIVND (reference sequence). CDR3 nucleotide sequence: TGTGCCAGTAGTCGGTCTCAAGGGGCCAACGTCCTGACTTTC. Protein: CASSRSQGANVLTF.

The chain joins TRBV18 to TRBJ2-7; maybe TRBD2 (6 bases). This CDR3 contains 23 residues. V gave up 2 bases and J gave up 0 bases, with 35 bases separating them. Germline V CDR1 and CDR2: KGHSH, LQKENI. In nucleotides, the CDR3 is TGTGCCAGCTCACCAACCGTGGGTCCCCCACCGGGACTTCTGAGATTGAGCTCCTACGAGCAGTACTTC. Residues: CASSPTVGPPPGLLRLSSYEQYF.

In this sample, this clone turned up a few times. The chain recombines TRBV24-1 with TRBJ1-1; 9 bases align to TRBD1. Germline loops: CDR1 KGHDR, CDR2 SFDVKD. This CDR3 region has 11 residues. Trimming removed 9 bases from V and 10 bases from J; junction bases left unmatched: 5. The CDR3 coding sequence is TGTGCCACCGGGGACAGGGAGGCAGCTTTCTTT. Its protein is CATGDREAAFF.

This clone was observed a few times. The V and J genes are TRBV30 and TRBJ1-2; D might be TRBD1 (5 bases). In germline, CDR1 is GTSNPN, CDR2 SVGIG (reference sequence). With 0 bases removed from V and 6 bases from J, the gap between germline ends came to 11 bases. This CDR3 comprises 13 residues. The CDR3 loop reads CAWSVNRIHGYTF. As DNA, the CDR3 is TGTGCCTGGAGTGTAAACAGGATCCATGGCTACACCTTC. The complete variable domain, with remaining parts taken from reference TRBV30 and TRBJ1-2, reads SQTIHQWPATLVQPVGSPLSLECTVEGTSNPNLYWYRQAAGRGLQLLFYSVGIGQISSEVPQNLSASRPQDRQFILSSKKLLLSDSGFYLCAWSVNRIHGYTFGSGTRLTVV.

The genes are TRBV19 and TRBJ1-1, with TRBD1 matching over 9 bases. Trimming at V came to 5 bases and at J to 2 bases, leaving 6 bases not matched to a gene. The V gene's germline CDR1 is LNHDA and CDR2 SQIVND (reference sequence). This CDR3 has 15 residues. This chain's CDR3 is CASSVTGGPNTEAFF. As DNA, the CDR3 is TGTGCCAGTAGTGTCACAGGGGGCCCCAACACTGAAGCTTTCTTT.

In this sample, this clone turned up once. The V call is TRBV5-3, the J call TRBJ2-1, with 7 bases identical to TRBD1. TRBV5-3 is identified as an open reading frame with a role that is uncertain. This CDR3 region has 16 residues. The J segment lost 0 bases and the V segment lost 4 bases, leaving 7 bases of the junction unmatched. In DNA, the CDR3 is TGTGCCAGAAGCCCTTGGACAGGTTCCTCCTACAATGAGCAGTTCTTC. Residues: CARSPWTGSSYNEQFF.

The gene calls are TRBV11-2 and TRBJ1-6; 10 bases are shared with TRBD1. The CDR3 sequence is 15 residues long. J gave up 11 bases and V 4 bases, and 8 bases lay outside the gene matches. CDR1 and CDR2 from the germline V gene are SGHAT and FQNNGV. As DNA, the CDR3 is TGTGCCAGCAGCTCCTTTGGGGACAGGGGCGCACCCCTCCACTTT. Its protein product is CASSSFGDRGAPLHF.

CDR3 DNA: TGTGCCAGTAGTAGACGACTAGCGGGAGGCCCCAACTTCTCCTACGAGCAGTACTTC. This encodes CASSRRLAGGPNFSYEQYF. V usage is TRBV19 and J usage is TRBJ2-7; 13 nucleotides match TRBD2. Germline CDR1 is LNHDA and CDR2 is SQIVND (reference sequence). After removal of 4 bases from V and 0 bases from J, the junction contained 12 bases not matched to a gene. The CDR3 extends over 19 amino acids. Drawing the rest from reference TRBV19 and TRBJ2-7, the complete variable domain is DGGITQSPKYLFRKEGQNVTLSCEQNLNHDAMYWYRQDPGQGLRLIYYSQIVNDFQKGDIAEGYSVSREKKESFPLTVTSAQKNPTAFYLCASSRRLAGGPNFSYEQYFGPGTRLTVT.

V gene TRBV6-1 combines with J gene TRBJ2-5, with TRBD2 matching 9 bases. The CDR3 has 16 amino acids. Germline trimming cut 2 bases from V and 5 bases from J; bases unmatched to any gene: 9. The germline CDR1 and CDR2 sequences are MNHNS and SASEGT. The CDR3 region has the DNA TGTGCCAGCAGTGAATTCCGACTAGCGGTGGGTGAGACCCAGTACTTC. It codes for CASSEFRLAVGETQYF.